This T cell receptor beta chain was captured in a study of identical twins. MiXCR, run by TCRdb on the 5' RACE reads, gives a single entry per CDR3 protein. Of approximately 350,000 distinct CDR3 sequences listed, approximately 13% were seen once; the top ten hold approximately 7.6%. Germline V gene data show CDR1 as MNHEY and CDR2 as SVGAGI. The CDR3 contains 17 residues. The V and J ends lost 0 bases and 0 bases respectively, with 11 bases between them. The same specimen was also included in a second study, on yellow fever vaccine responses in identical twins.

Sequencing was done on a sample of CD8+ T cells sorted from blood. The rearrangement joins TRBV6-5 to TRBJ2-2; a possible D gene is TRBD1 (5 bases). The sequence was obtained from a woman under 30 in good health. CDR3: CASSYSDKRTNTGELFF. As DNA, the CDR3 is TGTGCCAGCAGTTACTCGGACAAACGAACGAACACCGGGGAGCTGTTTTTT.